The following is a TCR beta chain sequence with its context. Its antigen is currently unknown. Naive CD4+ cells were sorted as CD4+CD8-CD45RO-CD45RA+; naive CD8+ as CD8+CD4-CD45RA+CD27bright. Per germline, CDR1 MNHEY and CDR2 SVGAGI. V was pared by 7 bases and J by 2 bases, with 10 bases between. The CDR3 loop spans 13 amino acids. These data are taken from a study of healthy donors' naive CD4 and CD8 T cells. Whole-study context: Three donor age groups were sampled: 20-25, 40-50 and 60-70 years; half female. Overall study results and limits: Reportedly, most V and J gene segments showed naive CD4+ versus CD8+ bias.

A linear amplification protocol produced the TCR libraries from 500 ng of total RNA. TCRdb ran MiXCR on the reads and lists one entry per CDR3 protein. The sample lists approximately 200,000 distinct CDR3 sequences, over 60% occurring once. The specimen sequenced was naive CD4+ and CD8+ T cells sorted from blood, pooled from several donors. This TCR came from a pool of human donors in good health; the sample pools cells from several healthy donors. The genes are TRBV6-5 and TRBJ2-3; D not certain. CDR3 protein: CASMLLTTDTQYF. CDR3 DNA: TGTGCCAGCATGCTACTAACCACAGATACGCAGTATTTT.